The T cell receptor beta chain under discussion was sequenced for a study of T cell responses to AZD1222 COVID-19 vaccine. Concerning this clone itself: The antigen is undetermined.

Second doses were pooled across both intervals (about 4 or about 12 weeks). Study findings and constraints: Seropositive at baseline were only six or seven AZD1222 recipients.

The CDR3 consists of 13 residues. CDR1 and CDR2 (germline): SNHLY, FYNNEI. V was clipped by 8 bases and J by 8 bases, with 18 bases between them. Some clones are missing from TCRdb's copy, which holds only in-frame ones; the method was immunoSEQ multiplex PCR. Counted here are around 96,000 clones, around 83% occurring once; the ten biggest clones make up about 6%. The starting material was peripheral blood, obtained 28 days after the second AZD1222 dose. The rearrangement links TRBV2 to TRBJ1-1; D is perhaps TRBD1 (5 bases). The source of this sequence is an adult who received the AZD1222 COVID-19 vaccine. The CDR3 region has the DNA TGTGCCAGCCAGACGATGGCAGGGTCGGAAGCTTTCTTT. This codes for CASQTMAGSEAFF. Looking up the rest from reference TRBV2 and TRBJ1-1 gives the full variable domain: EPEVTQTPSHQVTQMGQEVILRCVPISNHLYFYWYRQILGQKVEFLVSFYNNEISEKSEIFDDQFSVERPDGSNFTLKIRSTKLEDSAMYFCASQTMAGSEAFFGQGTRLTVV.